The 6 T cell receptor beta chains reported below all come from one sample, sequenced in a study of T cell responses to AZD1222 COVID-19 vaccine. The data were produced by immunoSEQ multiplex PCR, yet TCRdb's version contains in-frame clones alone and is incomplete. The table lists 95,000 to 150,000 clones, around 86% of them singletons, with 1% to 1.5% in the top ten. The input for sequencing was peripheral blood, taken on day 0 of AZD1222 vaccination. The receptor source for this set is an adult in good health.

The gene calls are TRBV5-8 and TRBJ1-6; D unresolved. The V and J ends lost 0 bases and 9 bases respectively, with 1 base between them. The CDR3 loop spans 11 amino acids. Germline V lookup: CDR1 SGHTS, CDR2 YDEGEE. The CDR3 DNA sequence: TGTGCCAGCAGCTTGGGTTCACCCCTCCACTTT. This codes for CASSLGSPLHF.

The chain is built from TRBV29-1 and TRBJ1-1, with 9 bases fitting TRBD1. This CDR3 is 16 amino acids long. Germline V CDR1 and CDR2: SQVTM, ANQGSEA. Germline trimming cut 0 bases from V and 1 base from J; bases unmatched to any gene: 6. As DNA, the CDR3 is TGCAGCGTTGAAGATTCAGGACAGGGGCCGAACACTGAAGCTTTCTTT. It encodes CSVEDSGQGPNTEAFF.

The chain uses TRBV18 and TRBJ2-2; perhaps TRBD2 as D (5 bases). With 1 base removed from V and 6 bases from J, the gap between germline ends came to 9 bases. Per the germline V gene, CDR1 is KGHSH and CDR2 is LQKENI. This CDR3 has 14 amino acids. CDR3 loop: CASSPLSGSGELFF. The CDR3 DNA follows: TGTGCCAGCTCACCACTGTCGGGGTCCGGGGAGCTGTTTTTT.

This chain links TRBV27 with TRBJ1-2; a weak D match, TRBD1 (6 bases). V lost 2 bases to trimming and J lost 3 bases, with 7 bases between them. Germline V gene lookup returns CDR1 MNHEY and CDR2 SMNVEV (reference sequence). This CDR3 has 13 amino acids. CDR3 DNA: TGTGCCAGCAGTTTAAACAGGGACTATGGCTACACCTTC. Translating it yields CASSLNRDYGYTF.

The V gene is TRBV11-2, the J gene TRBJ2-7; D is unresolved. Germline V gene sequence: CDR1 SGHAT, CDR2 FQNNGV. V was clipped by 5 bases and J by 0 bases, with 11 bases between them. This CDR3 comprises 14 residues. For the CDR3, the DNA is TGTGCCAGCAGCCCCGCTTTGAGCTCCTACGAGCAGTACTTC. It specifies CASSPALSSYEQYF.

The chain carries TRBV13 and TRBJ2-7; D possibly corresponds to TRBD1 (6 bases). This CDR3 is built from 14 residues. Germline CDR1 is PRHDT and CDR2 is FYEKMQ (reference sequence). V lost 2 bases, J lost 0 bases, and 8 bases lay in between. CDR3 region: CASSLHRDSYEQYF. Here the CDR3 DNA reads TGTGCCAGCAGCTTACACAGGGACTCCTACGAGCAGTACTTC.